One and the same sample provided the 12 T cell receptor beta chains below, sequenced in a study of technical replicates of blood from a handful of donors. The protocol was immunoSEQ multiplex PCR, while the TCRdb copy is restricted to in-frame clones and leaves out a portion. The sample consists of 7,500 to 9,000 clones, roughly 90% of them appearing once. Sequenced: PBMCs. The receptors shown here come from a human donor in good health.

The V call is TRBV5-4, the J call TRBJ2-7, with D perhaps matching TRBD2 (6 bases). This CDR3 has 15 residues. CDR1 and CDR2 (germline): SGHNT, YYREEE (reference sequence). V lost 4 bases and J lost 2, with 16 bases in between. The CDR3 reads CASSPELSGTYEQYF. The CDR3 region has the DNA TGTGCCAGCAGCCCGGAGCTTAGCGGTACCTACGAGCAGTACTTC.

This chain links TRBV5-1 with TRBJ2-3, with TRBD1 matching 10 bases. Germline CDR1 SGHRS, CDR2 YFSETQ. Trimming removed 0 bases from V and 4 bases from J; junction bases left unmatched: 5. The CDR3 spans 16 residues. CDR3 nucleotide sequence: TGCGCCAGCAGCTTGGCCGGGACAGGGGCTTCAGATACGCAGTATTTT. This sequence encodes CASSLAGTGASDTQYF.

This chain joins TRBV19 and TRBJ2-3; 7 bases align to TRBD2. With V trimmed by 3 bases and J by 0 bases, 6 bases remained unmatched. This CDR3 comprises 16 residues. The germline V gene encodes CDR1 LNHDA and CDR2 SQIVND (reference sequence). The CDR3 coding sequence is TGTGCCAGTAGTATTTGGGCGGGAGCCAGCACAGATACGCAGTATTTT. Its translation is CASSIWAGASTDTQYF.

The rearrangement uses TRBV25-1 and TRBJ1-2; D might be TRBD1 (5 bases). There are 13 residues in the CDR3. The V and J ends lost 6 bases and 0 bases respectively, with 8 bases between them. Germline lookup yields CDR1 MGHDK and CDR2 SYGVNS. The DNA for the CDR3 is TGTGCCAGCAGCCGGGGGACTAACTATGGCTACACCTTC. Translating gives CASSRGTNYGYTF.

The chain uses TRBV7-6 and TRBJ2-5; TRBD2 aligns across 8 bases. The CDR3 spans 15 residues. Per the germline V gene, CDR1 is SGHVS and CDR2 is FNYEAQ. V lost 5 bases, J lost 5 bases, and 10 bases stayed unmatched. The CDR3: CASSDRAGVRETQYF. CDR3 DNA sequence: TGTGCCAGCAGCGACCGAGCGGGAGTCAGGGAGACCCAGTACTTC.

The chain is built from TRBV19 and TRBJ2-1, with a possible D match to TRBD2 (5 bases). V lost 5 bases, J lost 0 bases, and 26 bases lay in between. Germline CDR1 LNHDA, CDR2 SQIVND (reference sequence). This CDR3 spans 20 amino acids. CDR3 region: CASSYEVAASTSSSYNEQFF. The DNA for the CDR3 is TGTGCCAGTAGTTACGAGGTGGCGGCTAGCACATCGAGCTCCTACAATGAGCAGTTCTTC.

The chain combines TRBV5-1 with TRBJ2-1; 9 nucleotides match TRBD2. Per germline, CDR1 SGHRS and CDR2 YFSETQ. J lost 6 bases, V lost 7 bases, and 17 bases had no gene match. CDR3 length: 17 amino acids. The CDR3 here is CASLHGAGGPRFNEQFF. Written as DNA, the CDR3 is TGCGCCAGCTTACATGGGGCGGGAGGGCCGAGATTCAATGAGCAGTTCTTC. Based on the CDR3 plus reference TRBV5-1 and TRBJ2-1, the full variable domain is KAGVTQTPRYLIKTRGQQVTLSCSPISGHRSVSWYQQTPGQGLQFLFEYFSETQRNKGNFPGRFSGRQFSNSRSEMNVSTLELGDSALYLCASLHGAGGPRFNEQFFGPGTRLTVL.

The chain recombines TRBV7-8 with TRBJ1-3; TRBD1 aligns across 9 bases. In germline, CDR1 is SGHVS, CDR2 FQNEAQ. J gave up 1 base and V 3 bases, and 4 bases lay outside the gene matches. The CDR3 runs 16 residues. In DNA, the CDR3 is TGTGCCAGCAGCTTCCCACAGGGGGCTTCTGGAAACACCATATATTTT. Translating it yields CASSFPQGASGNTIYF.

The chain recombines TRBV30 with TRBJ2-6; D ambiguous. The CDR3 has 15 residues. CDR1 is GTSNPN and CDR2 is SVGIG in the germline V gene (reference sequence). Trimming cost V 0 bases and J 1 base, with 7 bases left between them. The CDR3 sequence is CAWSVVSSGANVLTF. CDR3 bases: TGTGCCTGGAGTGTAGTGAGTTCTGGGGCCAACGTCCTGACTTTC.

This chain connects TRBV28 to TRBJ1-2, with 9 bases aligning to TRBD1. The germline V gene encodes CDR1 MDHEN and CDR2 SYDVKM. The J segment lost 7 bases and the V segment lost 5 bases, leaving 5 bases of the junction unmatched. The CDR3 is 13 amino acids. The CDR3 here is CASSLQGAGGYTF. CDR3 DNA sequence: TGTGCCAGCAGTCTACAGGGGGCTGGTGGCTACACCTTC.

This clone was seen once. The chain has TRBV19 and TRBJ2-4; maybe TRBD2 (5 bases). This CDR3 comprises 15 residues. V lost 3 bases and J lost 4, with 13 bases in between. Germline-derived CDR1 and CDR2 are LNHDA and SQIVND (reference sequence). In nucleotides, the CDR3 is TGTGCCAGTAGTATGGATCTGGACTGGAAAAACATTCAGTACTTC. This translates into CASSMDLDWKNIQYF.

This rearrangement joins TRBV28 to TRBJ2-7; TRBD1 aligns across 7 bases. The ends lost 1 base at V and 4 bases at J; junction bases unmatched: 1. The CDR3 spans 13 residues. Germline-derived CDR1 and CDR2 are MDHEN and SYDVKM. CDR3 sequence: CASSLLQGYEQYF. In DNA form, the CDR3 reads TGTGCCAGCAGTTTATTACAGGGGTACGAGCAGTACTTC. Supplemented by reference TRBV28 and TRBJ2-7, the full variable domain reads DVKVTQSSRYLVKRTGEKVFLECVQDMDHENMFWYRQDPGLGLRLIYFSYDVKMKEKGDIPEGYSVSREKKERFSLILESASTNQTSMYLCASSLLQGYEQYFGPGTRLTVT.